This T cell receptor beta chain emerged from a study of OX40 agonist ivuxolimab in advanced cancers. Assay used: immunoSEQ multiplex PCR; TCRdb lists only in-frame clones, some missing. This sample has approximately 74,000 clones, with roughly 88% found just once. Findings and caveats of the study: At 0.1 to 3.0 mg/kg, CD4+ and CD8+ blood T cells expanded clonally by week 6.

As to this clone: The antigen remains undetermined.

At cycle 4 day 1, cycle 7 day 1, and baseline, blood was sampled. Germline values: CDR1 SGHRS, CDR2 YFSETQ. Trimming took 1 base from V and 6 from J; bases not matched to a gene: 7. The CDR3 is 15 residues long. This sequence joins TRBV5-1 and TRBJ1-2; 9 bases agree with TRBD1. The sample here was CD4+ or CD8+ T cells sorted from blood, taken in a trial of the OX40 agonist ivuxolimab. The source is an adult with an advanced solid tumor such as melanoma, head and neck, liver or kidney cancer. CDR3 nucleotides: TGCGCCAGCAGCTTGTCCACCGGGACAGGGAATGGCTACACCTTC. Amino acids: CASSLSTGTGNGYTF.